In its sample, the clone carrying this TCR beta chain was seen many times. This CDR3 has 14 residues. Germline lookup yields CDR1 DFQATT and CDR2 SNEGSKA (reference sequence). The team produced cDNA through 5'RACE using 10-nucleotide random UMIs. TCRdb ran MiXCR on the 5' RACE reads and lists one entry per CDR3 protein. The table records about 79,000 distinct CDR3 sequences, 13% to 15% of them present only once. This record belongs to a study of neurological immune-mediated disorders. Sequenced: PBMCs. The J gene is TRBJ2-5, the V gene TRBV20-1; D is possibly TRBD2 (5 bases). This TCR came from a woman aged 45-65 years in good health. The DNA for the CDR3 is TGCAGAGGTGATACTCTAGGTGGGAGAGAGACCCAGTACTTC. The encoded protein is CRGDTLGGRETQYF.